This is a list of T cell receptor beta chains from one sample in a study of T-cell reconstitution after alpha-beta-depleted transplantation in children. TCRdb passed the PCR reads through MiXCR, listing each CDR3 protein once. The table records 700,000 to 850,000 distinct CDR3 sequences, roughly 15% of them present only once. Sequencing used PBMCs, mostly from graft donor cells, obtained 360 days after TCRalphabeta/CD19-depleted stem cell transplant. These TCRs come from a male patient younger than 18 who had a stem cell transplant for acute lymphoblastic leukemia, so the T cells may come from the graft donor. The CDR3 runs from the conserved cysteine through the conserved F or W. Each record gives: clone size, V gene, J gene, CDR3 length, CDR3 protein. Clone sizes are given selectively: once, few, many, or a class where the clone is expanded.

abundance: few
v_gene: TRBV24-1
j_gene: TRBJ2-7
len: 12
CDR3aa: CATSDWDTEQYF

abundance: .
v_gene: TRBV5-1
j_gene: TRBJ2-3
len: 16
CDR3aa: CASSPGLAGESDTQYF

abundance: few
v_gene: TRBV11-2
j_gene: TRBJ2-6
len: 18
CDR3aa: CASSFWTGVFSGANVLTF

abundance: .
v_gene: TRBV12-3/TRBV12-4
j_gene: TRBJ2-2
len: 14
CDR3aa: CASKLAGVTGELFF

abundance: .
v_gene: TRBV20-1
j_gene: TRBJ1-5
len: 13
CDR3aa: CSAGGAGDQPQHF

abundance: few
v_gene: TRBV4-1
j_gene: TRBJ2-1
len: 15
CDR3aa: CASSPRAGGPDEQFF

abundance: few
v_gene: TRBV27
j_gene: TRBJ2-7
len: 14
CDR3aa: CASGWTGETYEQYF

abundance: few
v_gene: TRBV3-1
j_gene: TRBJ2-7
len: 17
CDR3aa: CASSQRDPMVRGYEQYF

abundance: few
v_gene: TRBV7-6
j_gene: TRBJ1-5
len: 14
CDR3aa: CASSLRWYNQPQHF

abundance: few
v_gene: TRBV7-8
j_gene: TRBJ1-4
len: 16
CDR3aa: CASSLRAYGTGEKLFF

abundance: .
v_gene: TRBV7-7
j_gene: TRBJ2-1
len: 16
CDR3aa: CASSLSAGTSDNEQFF

abundance: few
v_gene: TRBV11-2
j_gene: TRBJ2-5
len: 16
CDR3aa: CASSSSVGYRGETQYF

abundance: .
v_gene: TRBV7-2
j_gene: TRBJ2-7
len: 15
CDR3aa: CASSVGLRSSYEQYF

abundance: .
v_gene: TRBV11-2
j_gene: TRBJ2-2
len: 18
CDR3aa: CASSLDMVQSSNTGELFF

abundance: many
v_gene: TRBV5-1
j_gene: TRBJ2-7
len: 20
CDR3aa: CASSWGGTGEILTNRYEQYF

abundance: .
v_gene: TRBV4-1
j_gene: TRBJ2-7
len: 14
CDR3aa: CASSQLAMGYEQYF

abundance: .
v_gene: TRBV30
j_gene: TRBJ2-7
len: 10
CDR3aa: CIRDTYEQYF

abundance: few
v_gene: TRBV20-1
j_gene: TRBJ2-2
len: 14
CDR3aa: CSAVDPPNTGELFF

abundance: .
v_gene: TRBV27
j_gene: TRBJ2-7
len: 16
CDR3aa: CASRETGSLSSYEQYF

abundance: .
v_gene: TRBV15
j_gene: TRBJ2-2
len: 16
CDR3aa: CATSRPTLAGVGELFF

abundance: many
v_gene: TRBV29-1
j_gene: TRBJ2-7
len: 13
CDR3aa: CSVEDYGTYEQYF

abundance: .
v_gene: TRBV6-2/TRBV6-3
j_gene: TRBJ1-2
len: 13
CDR3aa: CASATGLHYGYTF

abundance: few
v_gene: TRBV24-1
j_gene: TRBJ2-1
len: 19
CDR3aa: CATSDRLAGGPRAYNEQFF

abundance: many
v_gene: TRBV9
j_gene: TRBJ2-7
len: 15
CDR3aa: CASSVTAGGLYEQYF

abundance: many
v_gene: TRBV29-1
j_gene: TRBJ2-1
len: 15
CDR3aa: CSALPGRKSYNEQFF

abundance: .
v_gene: TRBV9
j_gene: TRBJ2-6
len: 16
CDR3aa: CASSGRGASGANVLTF

abundance: few
v_gene: TRBV5-1
j_gene: TRBJ2-5
len: 13
CDR3aa: CASSKDPRQTQYF

abundance: .
v_gene: TRBV24-1
j_gene: TRBJ2-7
len: 14
CDR3aa: CATSDSSGAYEQYF

abundance: many
v_gene: TRBV11-2
j_gene: TRBJ2-1
len: 14
CDR3aa: CASSFRDYHNEQFF

abundance: few
v_gene: TRBV5-1
j_gene: TRBJ2-7
len: 16
CDR3aa: CASSTGLAGEGHEQYF

abundance: .
v_gene: TRBV9
j_gene: TRBJ2-7
len: 15
CDR3aa: CASSVSDRGPYEQYF

abundance: many
v_gene: TRBV11-2
j_gene: TRBJ1-2
len: 10
CDR3aa: CASSSDSYTF

abundance: few
v_gene: TRBV28
j_gene: TRBJ2-3
len: 17
CDR3aa: CASSLWGQTDSDDTQYF

abundance: .
v_gene: TRBV11-2
j_gene: TRBJ2-1
len: 17
CDR3aa: CASSFWSAGHIYNEQFF

abundance: few
v_gene: TRBV25-1
j_gene: TRBJ1-2
len: 17
CDR3aa: CASSESRVGRPNYGYTF

abundance: few
v_gene: TRBV14
j_gene: TRBJ2-1
len: 15
CDR3aa: CASSQVRAVYNEQFF

abundance: .
v_gene: TRBV6-5
j_gene: TRBJ2-7
len: 14
CDR3aa: CASSSRQDSYEQYF

abundance: few
v_gene: TRBV5-1
j_gene: TRBJ1-1
len: 14
CDR3aa: CASSRDRVGTEAFF

abundance: few
v_gene: TRBV5-1
j_gene: TRBJ2-7
len: 15
CDR3aa: CASSTNWDRTYEQYF

abundance: .
v_gene: TRBV4-1
j_gene: TRBJ2-5
len: 17
CDR3aa: CASSQSLAGVSRETQYF

abundance: many
v_gene: TRBV20-1
j_gene: TRBJ2-7
len: 16
CDR3aa: CSAWTSGRITPYEQYF

abundance: .
v_gene: TRBV5-1
j_gene: TRBJ1-1
len: 17
CDR3aa: CASSLARGGMGVTEAFF

abundance: few
v_gene: TRBV7-9
j_gene: TRBJ1-2
len: 15
CDR3aa: CASSLGQETNYGYTF

abundance: few
v_gene: TRBV5-5
j_gene: TRBJ2-1
len: 14
CDR3aa: CASSLGPVINEQFF

abundance: .
v_gene: TRBV4-1
j_gene: TRBJ2-5
len: 13
CDR3aa: CASSQDSWETQYF

abundance: few
v_gene: TRBV27
j_gene: TRBJ2-3
len: 16
CDR3aa: CASSLSWAGGADTQYF

abundance: .
v_gene: TRBV20-1
j_gene: TRBJ1-4
len: 16
CDR3aa: CSENRGGGPTNEKLFF

abundance: .
v_gene: TRBV7-9
j_gene: TRBJ2-7
len: 15
CDR3aa: CASSRRDENSYEQYF

abundance: few
v_gene: TRBV11-2
j_gene: TRBJ1-3
len: 17
CDR3aa: CASSSLSLQGGGNTIYF

abundance: .
v_gene: TRBV4-2
j_gene: TRBJ1-1
len: 13
CDR3aa: CASGRGRNTEAFF

abundance: .
v_gene: TRBV3-1
j_gene: TRBJ2-2
len: 16
CDR3aa: CASSQYSTGGTGELFF